Below are 23 T cell receptor beta chains sequenced from a single sample in a study of T cell clones after liver transplantation. The repertoire was sequenced with immunoSEQ multiplex PCR; TCRdb's copy has only in-frame clones and lacks some. The table includes 55,000 to 75,000 clones, roughly 70% detected once. The source was CD4+ T cells from blood, collected at the approximately 15-month timepoint. These receptors all come from a human patient who received a liver transplant. Part of the T cell pool may stem from the graft donor.

This clone has just a few counts. The chain couples TRBV5-1 to TRBJ2-7; TRBD1 matches 9 bases. Trimming took 1 base from V and 5 from J; bases not matched to a gene: 10. In germline, CDR1 is SGHRS, CDR2 YFSETQ. This CDR3 region has 16 residues. As DNA, the CDR3 is TGCGCCAGCAGCTTGTCAACAGGGGGCGCGCAGGACGAGCAGTACTTC. It encodes CASSLSTGGAQDEQYF.

This clone has a count of ten or more. The V and J genes are TRBV5-1 and TRBJ2-1; no clear D gene. Germline CDR1 is SGHRS and CDR2 is YFSETQ. This CDR3 is 17 amino acids long. V was cut by 0 bases and J by 0 bases, with 13 bases left in between. CDR3 residues: CASSLAGLESSYNEQFF. In DNA form, the CDR3 reads TGCGCCAGCAGCTTGGCCGGCCTGGAAAGCTCCTACAATGAGCAGTTCTTC.

The chain has TRBV27 and TRBJ1-1; perhaps TRBD1 as D (5 bases). This CDR3 region has 14 residues. V was pared by 0 bases and J by 5 bases, with 10 bases between. Germline CDR1 reads MNHEY; CDR2 reads SMNVEV (reference sequence). CDR3 nucleotide sequence: TGTGCCAGCAGTTTATCTTGGGACGTTACTGAAGCTTTCTTT. Its protein product is CASSLSWDVTEAFF.

The rearrangement joins TRBV6-1 to TRBJ2-5; TRBD1 might be the D (6 bases). Germline V gives CDR1 MNHNS, CDR2 SASEGT. V was trimmed by 1 base and J by 5 bases, leaving 11 bases between them. This CDR3 is 14 amino acids long. The CDR3 DNA reads TGTGCCAGCAGTGAAGGGCAGGGGCAGGAGACCCAGTACTTC. Translated, it gives CASSEGQGQETQYF.

This CDR3 reads CASSYNTNYGYTF. CDR3 nucleotides: TGTGCCAGTAGTTATAACACAAACTATGGCTACACCTTC. The chain combines TRBV19 with TRBJ1-2; unclear D gene. CDR3 size: 13 residues. The V gene's germline CDR1 is LNHDA and CDR2 SQIVND (reference sequence). V gave up 5 bases and J gave up 2 bases, with 9 bases separating them. The whole variable domain, remainder taken from reference TRBV19 and TRBJ1-2, is DGGITQSPKYLFRKEGQNVTLSCEQNLNHDAMYWYRQDPGQGLRLIYYSQIVNDFQKGDIAEGYSVSREKKESFPLTVTSAQKNPTAFYLCASSYNTNYGYTFGSGTRLTVV.

V gene TRBV25-1 combines with J gene TRBJ1-3, with D perhaps TRBD1 (6 bases). V lost 9 bases to trimming and J lost 4 bases, with 10 bases between them. The CDR3 runs to 12 residues. The germline gives CDR1 MGHDK, CDR2 SYGVNS. The CDR3 nucleotides read TGTGCCAGTACAGGGTCCGGAAACACCATATATTTT. The encoded protein is CASTGSGNTIYF.

The rearrangement joins TRBV6-5 to TRBJ2-7; TRBD1 matches 8 bases. Trimming at V came to 6 bases and at J to 0 bases, leaving 7 bases not matched to a gene. The CDR3 is 15 residues long. CDR1 is MNHEY, CDR2 SVGAGI, per germline. CDR3 region: CASSQGQATSYEQYV. Written as DNA, the CDR3 is TGTGCCAGCAGCCAGGGACAGGCGACCTCCTACGAGCAGTACGTC.

The rearrangement joins TRBV29-1 to TRBJ2-1, with 10 positions matching TRBD2. Unmatched junction bases numbered 6, after V lost 7 bases and J lost 6 bases. This CDR3 is 13 amino acids long. Germline V CDR1 and CDR2: SQVTM, ANQGSEA. The CDR3 DNA reads TGCAGCGGCTGGACTAGCGGAACCAATGAGCAGTTCTTC. As protein: CSGWTSGTNEQFF.

The chain is built from TRBV5-6 and TRBJ2-6; D not resolved. The CDR3 runs to 14 residues. Germline CDR1 is SGHDT and CDR2 is YYEEEE. The ends were cut back, 2 bases at V and 0 bases at J, with 3 bases in the middle. In nucleotides, the CDR3 is TGTGCCAGCAGCTTTCCCTCTGGGGCCAACGTCCTGACTTTC. Its protein is CASSFPSGANVLTF.

The chain joins TRBV14 to TRBJ1-1, with 8 bases that match TRBD1. The CDR3 length is 15 residues. Unmatched junction bases numbered 9, after V lost 5 bases and J lost 4 bases. The germline gives CDR1 SGHDN, CDR2 FVKESK. The CDR3 reads CASSFRTGRSTEAFF. For the CDR3, the DNA is TGTGCCAGCAGCTTTCGGACAGGGAGGAGCACTGAAGCTTTCTTT.

J is TRBJ2-3 and V is TRBV14, with D hard to call. Germline V gene data show CDR1 as SGHDN and CDR2 as FVKESK. V dropped 3 bases and J dropped 11 bases, with 9 bases sitting between them. The CDR3 is 11 amino acids. CDR3 residues: CASSQGAWQYF. Here the CDR3 DNA reads TGTGCCAGCAGCCAGGGTGCTTGGCAGTATTTT.

V is TRBV28 and J is TRBJ1-2; 11 bases match TRBD1. The CDR3 covers 13 residues. Looked up from germline, CDR1 is MDHEN and CDR2 is SYDVKM. The V segment lost 10 bases and the J segment 4 bases; nucleotides outside the gene matches: 5. The DNA for the CDR3 is TGTGCCACCCCTGGACAGGGGGCCTATGGCTACACCTTC. It yields the protein CATPGQGAYGYTF.

The sample holds many counts of this clone. The chain links TRBV7-2 to TRBJ2-7; D is unclear. The CDR3 length is 11 residues. Germline CDR1 and CDR2: SGHTA and FQGNSA. V lost 11 bases and J 0 bases, leaving 8 bases between the germline ends. CDR3 sequence reads: CAERVSYEQYF. The CDR3 coding sequence is TGTGCCGAGCGCGTCTCCTACGAGCAGTACTTC.

This clone was recorded once. V gene TRBV7-2 combines with J gene TRBJ2-3; TRBD1 might be the D (5 bases). With 5 bases removed from V and 8 bases from J, the gap between germline ends came to 14 bases. Germline V lookup: CDR1 SGHTA, CDR2 FQGNSA. The CDR3 is 13 amino acids. DNA of the CDR3: TGTGCCAGCAGCCTACAGACAGACGGTACGCAGTATTTT. It specifies CASSLQTDGTQYF.

The sample holds many counts of this clone. The genes are TRBV27 and TRBJ1-5, with unresolved D. The germline V gene encodes CDR1 MNHEY and CDR2 SMNVEV (reference sequence). The CDR3 has 14 residues. V lost 3 bases, J lost 5 bases, and 11 bases lay in between. The CDR3 is CASSLMGIDQPQHF. In DNA form, the CDR3 reads TGTGCCAGCAGTTTGATGGGGATAGATCAGCCCCAGCATTTT.

This clone turned up a few times. The chain couples TRBV9 to TRBJ1-1, with no clear D. CDR1 and CDR2 from the germline V gene are SGDLS and YYNGEE. There are 14 residues in the CDR3. V was shortened by 4 bases and J by 2 bases, with 12 bases between the two germline ends. The DNA for the CDR3 is TGTGCCAGCAGCTCGACGGTAGGAAACACTGAAGCTTTCTTT. Encoded protein: CASSSTVGNTEAFF.

CDR3 nucleotides: TGTGCCACCAGCAGAGTATGGAGTTTTTCGTACACTGAAGCTTTCTTT. Protein product: CATSRVWSFSYTEAFF. This chain joins TRBV15 and TRBJ1-1, with D unclear. From germline, CDR1 is LNHNV and CDR2 YYDKDF (reference sequence). The CDR3 spans 16 residues. Trimming shortened V by 1 base and J by 3 bases, and 15 bases separated the two germline ends.

The V and J genes are TRBV5-1 and TRBJ2-1, with 8 bases aligning to TRBD2. The CDR3 contains 16 residues. Germline CDR1 SGHRS, CDR2 YFSETQ. V gave up 0 bases and J gave up 4 bases; unmatched junction bases: 6. The CDR3 spells CASSLVTTSEYNEQFF. The DNA for the CDR3 is TGCGCCAGCAGCTTGGTTACGACTAGCGAGTACAATGAGCAGTTCTTC. The full variable domain, completed using reference TRBV5-1 and TRBJ2-1, is KAGVTQTPRYLIKTRGQQVTLSCSPISGHRSVSWYQQTPGQGLQFLFEYFSETQRNKGNFPGRFSGRQFSNSRSEMNVSTLELGDSALYLCASSLVTTSEYNEQFFGPGTRLTVL.

The genes are TRBV18 and TRBJ2-5, with 8 positions matching TRBD1. Trimming removed 3 bases from V and 2 bases from J; junction bases left unmatched: 8. Germline values: CDR1 KGHSH, CDR2 LQKENI. The CDR3 runs to 16 residues. The CDR3 nucleotides read TGTGCCAGCTCACCCTACCAGGGGGCTGGTCAAGAGACCCAGTACTTC. Its protein is CASSPYQGAGQETQYF.

This clone showed up many times. The chain recombines TRBV28 with TRBJ2-1; TRBD2 matches at 8 bases. With V trimmed by 5 bases and J by 13 bases, 10 bases remained unmatched. This CDR3 comprises 13 residues. Germline V gene sequence: CDR1 MDHEN, CDR2 SYDVKM. CDR3 amino acids: CASSTGTSIVQFF. The CDR3 region has the DNA TGTGCCAGCAGTACCGGGACTAGTATTGTTCAGTTCTTC.

The chain has TRBV18 and TRBJ2-5; D perhaps matches TRBD2 (5 bases). Germline loops: CDR1 KGHSH, CDR2 LQKENI. The CDR3 contains 15 residues. V was shortened by 2 bases and J by 1 base, with 11 bases between the two germline ends. The CDR3 nucleotides read TGTGCCAGCTCACCAATTGCGGGTTTCCAAGAGACCCAGTACTTC. Translated, it gives CASSPIAGFQETQYF.

The chain has TRBV6-5 and TRBJ2-5; perhaps TRBD1 as D (5 bases). Trimming took off 5 bases at V and 3 bases at J, with 16 bases between the two ends. The length of the CDR3 is 15 residues. Germline V gene data show CDR1 as MNHEY and CDR2 as SVGAGI. In nucleotides, the CDR3 is TGTGCCAGCAGTCAGTCAAGGGGCAGAGAAGAGACCCAGTACTTC. It is translated as CASSQSRGREETQYF.

DNA of the CDR3: TGTGCCAGTAGAAGGGGACAGGGGGGGAACACTGAAGCTTTCTTT. Residues: CASRRGQGGNTEAFF. This chain connects TRBV19 to TRBJ1-1; 11 bases fit TRBD1. V lost 6 bases, J lost 1 base, and 4 bases stayed unmatched. Germline loops: CDR1 LNHDA, CDR2 SQIVND (reference sequence). The CDR3 contains 15 residues.